A selection of T cell receptor beta chains follows, all from one sample in a study of identical twins. TCRdb reprocessed the 5' RACE reads with MiXCR, giving one entry per CDR3 protein. The sample records roughly 770,000 distinct CDR3 sequences, approximately 18% being singletons. This sample was also put to use in a study of T cells expressing NK-cell markers.

The sample taken for sequencing was PBMCs. Every receptor here comes from a woman between 18 and 30 years old in good health. CDR3s leave out the opening cysteine and the closing phenylalanine or tryptophan. Fields, in order: J gene, V gene, CDR3 protein.

J: TRBJ2-2; V: TRBV7-6; CDR3: ASSFRTSPNAGELF
J: TRBJ2-5; V: TRBV5-4; CDR3: ASSLGLAENQETQY
J: TRBJ2-5; V: TRBV20-1; CDR3: SASLQLINQETQY
J: TRBJ1-4; V: TRBV12-3/TRBV12-4; CDR3: ASSPRGSTPEKLF
J: TRBJ1-5; V: TRBV20-1; CDR3: SARFGRNQPQH
J: TRBJ2-3; V: TRBV5-5; CDR3: ASSLRQSTSTDTQY
J: TRBJ2-2; V: TRBV10-3; CDR3: AIRGTNTGELF
J: TRBJ2-7; V: TRBV5-1; CDR3: ASSLPDREASGEQY
J: TRBJ1-1; V: TRBV10-1; CDR3: ASSESSRGIMNTEAF
J: TRBJ2-1; V: TRBV6-6; CDR3: ASSSSPEQF
J: TRBJ2-7; V: TRBV7-2; CDR3: ASSLNSNEQY
J: TRBJ1-2; V: TRBV7-9; CDR3: ASSPGLLRHGYT
J: TRBJ1-5; V: TRBV6-5; CDR3: ASSYRAAGGLGNQPQH
J: TRBJ2-1; V: TRBV21-1; CDR3: ASSNSGHPGYNEQF
J: TRBJ2-5; V: TRBV20-1; CDR3: SAKKASGEETQY
J: TRBJ2-7; V: TRBV5-1; CDR3: ASSPAYSSYEQY
J: TRBJ2-7; V: TRBV2; CDR3: ASAGRRLYEQY
J: TRBJ2-1; V: TRBV6-5; CDR3: ASSFLDGSSYNEQF
J: TRBJ2-1; V: TRBV7-2; CDR3: ASSQLSRGYYNEQF
J: TRBJ2-1; V: TRBV20-1; CDR3: SARSYRGFYNEQF
J: TRBJ2-1; V: TRBV20-1; CDR3: SANRGLQYDEQF
J: TRBJ2-5; V: TRBV5-6; CDR3: ASSFGPLRETQY